The clone carrying this TCR beta chain has just one count. The antigen remains unidentified. Given a much more abundant clone one base away, this may be a read error. PCR was performed a second time for about 7 to 11 cycles using a sample-barcoded 5' primer and a J-beta primer mix. TCRdb analysed the 5' RACE reads with MiXCR anew, one entry per CDR3 protein. Seen here are hundreds of thousands of distinct CDR3 sequences, less than 40% observed once, and the top ten hold 15%. Each donor gave about 9.3 milliliters of peripheral blood. The CDR3 sequence is 15 residues long. Per germline, CDR1 SGHTA and CDR2 FQGNSA. The V gene end was trimmed by 6 bases and the J gene end by 11 bases; junction bases not matched to a gene: 18. The data were obtained in a study of blood T cells in healthy people across ages. Findings and limits, study-wide: Because sorting was not performed, PBMCs prevented conclusive naive versus antigen-experienced comparison.

The chain uses TRBV7-2 and TRBJ2-5; TRBD2 aligns across 7 bases. Sequenced: blood. This receptor was taken from a woman aged 80 or older in good health. The DNA for the CDR3 is TGTGCCAGCAGTCTCCAGCGGGGAGGAGGCAATGAGCAGTACTTC. This codes for CASSLQRGGGNEQYF.